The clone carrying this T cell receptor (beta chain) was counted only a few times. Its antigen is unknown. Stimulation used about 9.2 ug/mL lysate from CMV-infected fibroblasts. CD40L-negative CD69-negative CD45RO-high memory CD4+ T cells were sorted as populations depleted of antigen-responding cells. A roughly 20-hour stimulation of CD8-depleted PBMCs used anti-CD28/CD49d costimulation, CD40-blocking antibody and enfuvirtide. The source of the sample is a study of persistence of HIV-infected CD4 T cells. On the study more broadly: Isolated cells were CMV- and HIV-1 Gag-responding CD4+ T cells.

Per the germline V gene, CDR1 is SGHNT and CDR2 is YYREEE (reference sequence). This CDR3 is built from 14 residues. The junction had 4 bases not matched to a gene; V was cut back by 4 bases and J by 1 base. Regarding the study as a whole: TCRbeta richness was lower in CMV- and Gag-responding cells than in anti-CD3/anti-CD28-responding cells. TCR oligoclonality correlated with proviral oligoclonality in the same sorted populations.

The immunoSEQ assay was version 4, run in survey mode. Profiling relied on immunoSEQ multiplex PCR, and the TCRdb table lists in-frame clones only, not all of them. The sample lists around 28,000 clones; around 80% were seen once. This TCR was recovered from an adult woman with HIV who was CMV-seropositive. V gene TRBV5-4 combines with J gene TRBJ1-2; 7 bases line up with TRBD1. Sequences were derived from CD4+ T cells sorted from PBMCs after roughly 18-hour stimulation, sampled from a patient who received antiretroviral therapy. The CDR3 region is CASSGTAINYGYTF. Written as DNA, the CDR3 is TGTGCCAGCAGCGGGACAGCGATTAACTATGGCTACACCTTC.